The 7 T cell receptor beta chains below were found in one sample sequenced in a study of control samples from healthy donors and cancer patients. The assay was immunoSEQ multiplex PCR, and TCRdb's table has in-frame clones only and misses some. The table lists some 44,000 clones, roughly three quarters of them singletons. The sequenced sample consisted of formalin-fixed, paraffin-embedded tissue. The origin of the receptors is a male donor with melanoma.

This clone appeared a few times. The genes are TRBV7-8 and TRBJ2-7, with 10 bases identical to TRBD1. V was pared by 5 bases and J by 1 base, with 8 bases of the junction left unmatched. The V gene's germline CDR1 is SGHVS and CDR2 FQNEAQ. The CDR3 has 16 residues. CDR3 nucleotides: TGTGCCAGCAGCGACCCGCGGGACAGGGGATCCTACGAGCAGTACTTC. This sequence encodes CASSDPRDRGSYEQYF.

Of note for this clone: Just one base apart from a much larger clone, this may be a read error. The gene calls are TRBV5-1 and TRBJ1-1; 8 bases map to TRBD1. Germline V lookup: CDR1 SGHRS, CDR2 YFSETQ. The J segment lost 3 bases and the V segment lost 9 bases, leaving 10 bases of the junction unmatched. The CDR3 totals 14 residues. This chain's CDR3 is CANSSDRGHTEAFF. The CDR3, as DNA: TGCGCCAACAGTTCCGACAGGGGACACACTGAAGCTTTCTTT.

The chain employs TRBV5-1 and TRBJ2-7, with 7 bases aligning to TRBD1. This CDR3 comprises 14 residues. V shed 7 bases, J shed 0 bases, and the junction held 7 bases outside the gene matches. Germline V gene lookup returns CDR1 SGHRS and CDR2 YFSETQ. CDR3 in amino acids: CASAERTGSYEQYF. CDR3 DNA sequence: TGCGCCAGCGCCGAGAGGACAGGCTCCTACGAGCAGTACTTC.

CDR3 nucleotides: TGTGCCAGCAGCTTATTTCTGGGGACTGAAGCTTTCTTT. This codes for CASSLFLGTEAFF. The chain employs TRBV7-9 and TRBJ1-1; D is ambiguous. Germline lookup yields CDR1 SEHNR and CDR2 FQNEAQ (reference sequence). Trimming cost V 2 bases and J 5 bases, with 9 bases left between them. This CDR3 is 13 amino acids long. Full variable domain (rest looked up from reference TRBV7-9 and TRBJ1-1): DTGVSQNPRHKITKRGQNVTFRCDPISEHNRLYWYRQTLGQGPEFLTYFQNEAQLEKSRLLSDRFSAERPKGSFSTLEIQRTEQGDSAMYLCASSLFLGTEAFFGQGTRLTVV.

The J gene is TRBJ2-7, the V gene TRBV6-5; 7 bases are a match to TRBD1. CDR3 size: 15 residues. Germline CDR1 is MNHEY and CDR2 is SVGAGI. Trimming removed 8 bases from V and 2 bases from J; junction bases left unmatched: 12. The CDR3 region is CASSLIDRDPYEQYF. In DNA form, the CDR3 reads TGTGCCAGCTCACTGATCGACAGGGACCCCTACGAGCAGTACTTC.

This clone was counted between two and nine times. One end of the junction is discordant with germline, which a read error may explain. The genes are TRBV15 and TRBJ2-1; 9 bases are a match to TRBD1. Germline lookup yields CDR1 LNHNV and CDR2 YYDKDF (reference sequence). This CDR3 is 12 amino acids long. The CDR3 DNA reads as TGTGCCACCAGCAGAGAGGACAGGGACAGGGTCTTC. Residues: CATSREDRDRVF.

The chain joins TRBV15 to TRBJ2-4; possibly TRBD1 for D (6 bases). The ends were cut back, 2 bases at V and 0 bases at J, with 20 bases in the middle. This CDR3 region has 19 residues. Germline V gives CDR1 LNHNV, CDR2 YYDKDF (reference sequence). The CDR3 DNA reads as TGTGCCACCAGCAGAACAACAGGGTTAGGGACCCTAGCCAAAAACATTCAGTACTTC. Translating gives CATSRTTGLGTLAKNIQYF.